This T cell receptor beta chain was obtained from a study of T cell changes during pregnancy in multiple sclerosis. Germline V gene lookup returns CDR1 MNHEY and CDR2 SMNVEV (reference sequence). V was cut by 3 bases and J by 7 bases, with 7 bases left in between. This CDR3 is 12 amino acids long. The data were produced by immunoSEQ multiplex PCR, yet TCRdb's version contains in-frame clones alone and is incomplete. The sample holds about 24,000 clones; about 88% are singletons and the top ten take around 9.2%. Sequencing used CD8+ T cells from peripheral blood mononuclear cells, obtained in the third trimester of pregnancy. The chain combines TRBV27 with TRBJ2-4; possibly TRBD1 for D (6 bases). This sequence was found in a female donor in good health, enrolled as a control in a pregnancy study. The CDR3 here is CASSFQGNIQYF. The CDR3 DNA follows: TGTGCCAGCAGTTTTCAGGGGAACATTCAGTACTTC.